These 32 T cell receptor beta chains were all obtained from the same sample, sequenced in a study of CXCR3-negative and CXCR3-positive naive CD8 T cells. Study-wide results and caveats: Hydrophobicity of TRB CDR3s was greater in CXCR3-positive naive cells than in CXCR3-negative naive cells.

These receptors' targets are unknown. The libraries of TRB cDNA were prepared using 5' RACE with UMI labels. From its re-call of the 5' RACE reads, TCRdb lists each CDR3 protein once, without DNA. The specimen's table records around 140,000 distinct CDR3 sequences. The sequenced sample consisted of naive CXCR3+ CD8+ T cells from blood. The subset here: CD45RO-CCR7+CD27+CD95- naive CD8+ T cells expressing CXCR3 (TNR3+). All receptors derive from a human donor in good health. Some clones in this sample may be carry-over from other donors' samples.

V usage is TRBV29-1 and J usage is TRBJ2-7; the D gene TCRdb calls, TRBD2, cannot be checked with no DNA. The CDR3 is 14 amino acids. Germline V gene sequence: CDR1 SQVTM, CDR2 ANQGSEA. CDR3 residues: CSVESSGESYEQYF.

J is TRBJ2-3 and V is TRBV9; the TRBD2 assignment by TCRdb is unverifiable without DNA. The CDR3 length is 18 residues. Germline loops: CDR1 SGDLS, CDR2 YYNGEE. This CDR3 is CASSVRWGGLADTDTQYF.

V usage is TRBV9 and J usage is TRBJ2-1. Germline CDR1 and CDR2: SGDLS and YYNGEE. The CDR3 covers 16 residues. The CDR3 region is CASSVAPQTTYNEQFF. The full variable domain, completed using reference TRBV9 and TRBJ2-1, is DSGVTQTPKHLITATGQRVTLRCSPRSGDLSVYWYQQSLDQGLQFLIQYYNGEERAKGNILERFSAQQFPDLHSELNLSSLELGDSALYFCASSVAPQTTYNEQFFGPGTRLTVL.

The rearrangement links TRBV4-2 to TRBJ2-1; absent DNA, TCRdb's TRBD2 call cannot be checked. Germline V gene lookup returns CDR1 LGHNA and CDR2 YNFKEQ. The CDR3 spans 16 residues. CDR3 region: CASSLHGTSGRVEQFF.

V usage is TRBV9 and J usage is TRBJ2-4; TCRdb outputs TRBD2, but without DNA this stays unchecked. Germline CDR1 reads SGDLS; CDR2 reads YYNGEE. CDR3 size: 16 residues. CDR3 loop: CASSVELDGVQNIQYF.

The rearrangement uses TRBV29-1 and TRBJ2-7; TCRdb outputs TRBD1, but without DNA this stays unchecked. Germline-derived CDR1 and CDR2 are SQVTM and ANQGSEA. The CDR3 has 13 residues. CDR3 residues: CSVDGGQLYEQYF.

CDR3 loop: CASSLSVGTGAEDTEAFF. The V and J genes are TRBV12-3 or TRBV12-4 and TRBJ1-1; TCRdb picks TRBD1, but there is no DNA to check that call. The CDR3 has 18 residues.

This chain links TRBV5-4 with TRBJ2-1; the TCRdb call, TRBD1, lacks DNA for checking. The CDR3 is 15 amino acids. Germline V gene data show CDR1 as SGHNT and CDR2 as YYREEE (reference sequence). The CDR3 protein is CASSWGTGDYNEQFF.

The rearrangement links TRBV5-4 to TRBJ2-6; TCRdb gives TRBD1 as the D gene, but with no DNA this cannot be confirmed. CDR1 SGHNT and CDR2 YYREEE come from the germline V gene (reference sequence). The CDR3 is 15 residues long. This chain's CDR3 is CASRPAGAGANVLTF.

J is TRBJ1-5 and V is TRBV28. Germline CDR1 reads MDHEN; CDR2 reads SYDVKM. This CDR3 comprises 15 residues. The CDR3 reads CASSAVLWGYQPQHF.

This chain links TRBV7-9 with TRBJ2-7; without DNA, the TCRdb call of TRBD2 cannot be checked. The germline gives CDR1 SEHNR, CDR2 FQNEAQ (reference sequence). The CDR3 is 16 residues long. The CDR3 protein is CASSPATSGVTYEQYF.

CDR3 sequence: CASRRDSMYQETQYF. This chain uses TRBV5-1 with TRBJ2-5; checking the TCRdb D call of TRBD1 is not possible without DNA. The CDR3 is 15 residues long. Germline lookup yields CDR1 SGHRS and CDR2 YFSETQ. The full variable domain, its missing parts supplied by reference TRBV5-1 and TRBJ2-5, is KAGVTQTPRYLIKTRGQQVTLSCSPISGHRSVSWYQQTPGQGLQFLFEYFSETQRNKGNFPGRFSGRQFSNSRSEMNVSTLELGDSALYLCASRRDSMYQETQYFGPGTRLLVL.

The chain has TRBV28 and TRBJ2-7; no DNA is available, so the TRBD2 call from TCRdb remains unchecked. CDR1 is MDHEN and CDR2 is SYDVKM in the germline V gene. The CDR3 is 14 amino acids. The CDR3 reads CASLLRRHGYEQYF.

The genes are TRBV12-3 or TRBV12-4 and TRBJ2-7; no DNA is available, so the TRBD1 call from TCRdb remains unchecked. This CDR3 comprises 15 residues. The CDR3 protein is CASSKPPAYSYEQYF.

The V and J genes are TRBV29-1 and TRBJ2-7. Germline V CDR1 and CDR2: SQVTM, ANQGSEA. The CDR3 extends over 12 amino acids. This CDR3 reads CSVVLRTYEQYF.

Here the CDR3 reads CASSFPTGEADTQYF. J is TRBJ2-3 and V is TRBV13; TCRdb proposes TRBD1, but this gene call is untestable without DNA. CDR1 and CDR2 from the germline V gene are PRHDT and FYEKMQ (reference sequence). The CDR3 length is 15 residues.

CDR3 amino acids: CASSSTGFEQYF. The chain links TRBV28 to TRBJ2-7; the D call of TRBD1 rests on TCRdb alone, since no DNA is present to check it. CDR3 length: 12 amino acids. The germline V gene has CDR1 MDHEN and CDR2 SYDVKM.

This chain links TRBV19 with TRBJ2-7; with no DNA, the TCRdb D assignment of TRBD1 cannot be verified. Germline V gives CDR1 LNHDA, CDR2 SQIVND (reference sequence). The CDR3 is made up of 14 amino acids. CDR3 sequence reads: CASSDRDGDYEQYF. Using reference TRBV19 and TRBJ2-7 for the parts outside the CDR3, the full variable domain is DGGITQSPKYLFRKEGQNVTLSCEQNLNHDAMYWYRQDPGQGLRLIYYSQIVNDFQKGDIAEGYSVSREKKESFPLTVTSAQKNPTAFYLCASSDRDGDYEQYFGPGTRLTVT.

This chain uses TRBV29-1 with TRBJ2-3; TCRdb reports TRBD1, a call that lacks DNA to check it against. The germline gives CDR1 SQVTM, CDR2 ANQGSEA. This CDR3 spans 16 amino acids. This chain's CDR3 is CSGSMQGRISTDTQYF.

V is TRBV28 and J is TRBJ2-7; TCRdb's D call, TRBD1, is unchecked because there is no DNA. Germline assignment: CDR1 MDHEN and CDR2 SYDVKM. The CDR3 runs 15 residues. CDR3 amino acids: CASSSRGPTSYEQYF.

The CDR3 sequence: CASSHPTSGDFPGELFF. This chain uses TRBV4-1 with TRBJ2-2; TCRdb returns TRBD2, unconfirmable since there is no DNA. The CDR3 contains 17 residues. Germline values: CDR1 MGHRA, CDR2 YSYEKL.

The gene calls are TRBV28 and TRBJ2-5; the TRBD2 assignment by TCRdb is unverifiable without DNA. Germline V CDR1 and CDR2: MDHEN, SYDVKM. CDR3 length: 15 residues. CDR3 in amino acids: CASSPGLAEKETQYF.

The genes are TRBV7-9 and TRBJ2-1. The CDR3 consists of 15 residues. The germline CDR1 and CDR2 sequences are SEHNR and FQNEAQ (reference sequence). The CDR3 spells CASSPAVLGLDEQFF. The variable domain in full, completed from reference TRBV7-9 and TRBJ2-1, reads DTGVSQNPRHKITKRGQNVTFRCDPISEHNRLYWYRQTLGQGPEFLTYFQNEAQLEKSRLLSDRFSAERPKGSFSTLEIQRTEQGDSAMYLCASSPAVLGLDEQFFGPGTRLTVL.

This chain joins TRBV5-1 and TRBJ2-1; TCRdb calls TRBD2, which cannot be checked without DNA. Germline assignment: CDR1 SGHRS and CDR2 YFSETQ. The CDR3 is 16 amino acids. The CDR3: CASSLYSGRARSEQFF. The variable domain in full, with the rest retrieved from reference TRBV5-1 and TRBJ2-1, is KAGVTQTPRYLIKTRGQQVTLSCSPISGHRSVSWYQQTPGQGLQFLFEYFSETQRNKGNFPGRFSGRQFSNSRSEMNVSTLELGDSALYLCASSLYSGRARSEQFFGPGTRLTVL.

The V gene is TRBV25-1, the J gene TRBJ1-6. Germline V gene sequence: CDR1 MGHDK, CDR2 SYGVNS. The CDR3 consists of 18 residues. CDR3 sequence: CASSEYGHTSSYNSPLHF.

The chain recombines TRBV28 with TRBJ2-1; the TCRdb call, TRBD2, lacks DNA for checking. Germline assignment: CDR1 MDHEN and CDR2 SYDVKM. The CDR3 runs 12 residues. CDR3: CASSFPGLEQFF.

The rearrangement links TRBV7-3 to TRBJ2-7; the TCRdb call, TRBD2, lacks DNA for checking. Germline CDR1 and CDR2: SGHTA and FQGTGA. The length of the CDR3 is 14 residues. The CDR3 region is CASSLGPDYYEQYF.

This chain connects TRBV6-6 to TRBJ2-2; lacking DNA, the TRBD2 call made by TCRdb goes unchecked. Germline V CDR1 and CDR2: MNHNY, SVGAGI (reference sequence). The length of the CDR3 is 16 residues. This chain's CDR3 is CASSSLPGSNTGELFF.

The chain uses TRBV6-4 and TRBJ2-3; TCRdb's D call of TRBD1 is untestable without DNA. The CDR3 extends over 14 amino acids. Germline lookup yields CDR1 MRHNA and CDR2 SNTAGT. The CDR3 is CASSKGGDTDTQYF.

The V and J genes are TRBV7-9 and TRBJ1-2; absent DNA, TCRdb's TRBD1 call cannot be checked. Germline V gene lookup returns CDR1 SEHNR and CDR2 FQNEAQ (reference sequence). CDR3 length: 13 amino acids. The CDR3 loop reads CASGDTQFYGYTF.

This chain connects TRBV24-1 to TRBJ2-7; TCRdb's D gene call, TRBD2, goes unchecked for lack of DNA. The CDR3 length is 15 residues. Germline V gene sequence: CDR1 KGHDR, CDR2 SFDVKD. CDR3 amino acids: CATSASSGRSYEQYF.

J is TRBJ2-7 and V is TRBV29-1; no DNA is available, so the TRBD1 call from TCRdb remains unchecked. Per the germline V gene, CDR1 is SQVTM and CDR2 is ANQGSEA. The CDR3 runs to 14 residues. The CDR3 here is CSATGALTPDEQYF.